This T cell receptor beta chain was observed in a study of blood T cell repertoires in COVID-19. Germline-derived CDR1 and CDR2 are MNHEY and SVGAGI. This CDR3 contains 14 residues. V dropped 9 bases and J dropped 2 bases, with 14 bases sitting between them. Some clones are missing from TCRdb's copy, which holds only in-frame ones; the method was immunoSEQ multiplex PCR. The sample records about 66,000 clones, about 90% being singletons. The V call is TRBV6-5, the J call TRBJ2-4; a possible D gene is TRBD2 (5 bases). The sample was peripheral blood. This TCR derives from a man aged 55 to 70 with acute or convalescent COVID-19. CDR3 protein: CASVTGGSKNIQYF. CDR3 in DNA: TGTGCCAGTGTGACGGGCGGGTCCAAAAACATTCAGTACTTC.